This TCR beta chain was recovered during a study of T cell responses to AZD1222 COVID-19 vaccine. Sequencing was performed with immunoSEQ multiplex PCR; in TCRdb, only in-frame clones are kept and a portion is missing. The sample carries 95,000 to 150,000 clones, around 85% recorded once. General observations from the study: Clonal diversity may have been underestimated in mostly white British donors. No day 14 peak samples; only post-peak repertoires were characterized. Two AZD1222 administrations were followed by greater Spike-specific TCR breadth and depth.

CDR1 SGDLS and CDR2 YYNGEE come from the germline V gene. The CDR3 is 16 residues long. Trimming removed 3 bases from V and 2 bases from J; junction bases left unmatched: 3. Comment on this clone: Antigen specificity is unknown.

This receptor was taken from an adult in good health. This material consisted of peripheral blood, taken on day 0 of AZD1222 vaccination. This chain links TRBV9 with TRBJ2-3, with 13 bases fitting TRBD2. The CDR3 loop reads CASSDGTSGVTDTQYF. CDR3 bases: TGTGCCAGCAGCGATGGGACTAGCGGGGTCACAGATACGCAGTATTTT.